The 30 T cell receptor beta chains in this list originate from one sample, sequenced in a study of CD8 T cells in ankylosing spondylitis. Each CDR3 protein is one row after TCRdb ran MiXCR on the 5' RACE reads. The data contain approximately 340,000 distinct CDR3 sequences, roughly 14% of them seen just once; the ten biggest clones take up 0.85% to 1.4%. The sample consisted of blood, either unsorted or a sorted T cell fraction (not recorded which). All receptors come from a male donor with ankylosing spondylitis or in good health (not recorded which).

This clonotype has a handful of counts. The chain couples TRBV20-1 to TRBJ2-7; no definite D call. Germline-derived CDR1 and CDR2 are DFQATT and SNEGSKA (reference sequence). The V end was cut by 4 bases, the J end by 4 bases, with 8 bases between. The CDR3 sequence is 11 residues long. Here the CDR3 DNA reads TGCAGTGCTATCAGGAATTACGAGCAGTACTTC. As protein: CSAIRNYEQYF.

This chain connects TRBV6-1 to TRBJ2-7, with 7 nucleotides matching TRBD1. There are 17 residues in the CDR3. Per germline, CDR1 MNHNS and CDR2 SASEGT. J lost 0 bases, V lost 1 base, and 9 bases had no gene match. The CDR3 region is CASSEGVWQGVSYEQYF. Written as DNA, the CDR3 is TGTGCCAGCAGTGAAGGGGTTTGGCAGGGGGTCTCCTACGAGCAGTACTTC.

The chain links TRBV9 to TRBJ2-1; 10 positions agree with TRBD2. The CDR3 loop spans 17 amino acids. V shed 0 bases and J 8 bases; nucleotides not matched to a gene: 11. Germline loops: CDR1 SGDLS, CDR2 YYNGEE. In DNA form, the CDR3 reads TGTGCCAGCAGCGTAGCGAACGGGCTAGCGGGAGTGGATGAGCAGTTCTTC. It specifies CASSVANGLAGVDEQFF.

This clonotype was recorded a few times. The chain recombines TRBV18 with TRBJ2-7; D may be TRBD2 (6 bases). CDR3 size: 16 residues. CDR1 is KGHSH and CDR2 is LQKENI in the germline V gene. Trimming took 0 bases from V and 0 from J, leaving 12 bases between them. The DNA of the CDR3 is TGTGCCAGCTCACCACCGGGACTCTCCAGCTCCTACGAGCAGTACTTC. Translation gives CASSPPGLSSSYEQYF.

The chain is built from TRBV6-5 and TRBJ2-2, with a possible D match to TRBD1 (6 bases). Germline CDR1 MNHEY, CDR2 SVGAGI. The CDR3 sequence is 14 residues long. With 4 bases removed from V and 2 bases from J, the gap between germline ends came to 8 bases. The CDR3 protein is CASSSDRNTGELFF. The CDR3 DNA is TGTGCCAGCAGTTCGGACAGAAACACCGGGGAGCTGTTTTTT.

In its sample, this clonotype was seen a few times. This chain uses TRBV4-1 with TRBJ1-2; 7 nucleotides match TRBD1. Germline V gene lookup returns CDR1 MGHRA and CDR2 YSYEKL. The ends lost 4 bases at V and 3 bases at J; junction bases unmatched: 14. The CDR3 has 17 amino acids. CDR3 nucleotides: TGCGCCAGCAGCCTTGGACAGGACGGACGTTCAGACTATGGCTACACCTTC. It specifies CASSLGQDGRSDYGYTF.

This clonotype was observed a few times. The chain combines TRBV12-3 or TRBV12-4 with TRBJ2-3; TRBD2 aligns across 10 bases. The V gene end was trimmed by 5 bases and the J gene end by 0 bases; junction bases not matched to a gene: 5. CDR3 size: 16 residues. CDR3 protein: CASSLGTSASTDTQYF. For the CDR3, the DNA is TGTGCCAGCAGTCTAGGGACTAGCGCGAGCACAGATACGCAGTATTTT.

V gene TRBV6-1 combines with J gene TRBJ2-7; 8 bases align to TRBD1. Germline V gene data show CDR1 as MNHNS and CDR2 as SASEGT. CDR3 length equals 14 residues. J was trimmed by 3 bases and V by 5 bases; bases with no gene match: 6. The CDR3 spells CASSRAGGNYEQYF. The CDR3 nucleotides are TGTGCCAGCAGTCGGGCAGGGGGCAACTACGAGCAGTACTTC.

The V call is TRBV12-3 or TRBV12-4, the J call TRBJ2-7; TRBD1 matches 9 bases. The CDR3 totals 17 residues. Trimming at V came to 6 bases and at J to 3 bases, leaving 15 bases not matched to a gene. The CDR3 DNA reads TGTGCCAGCAGCTTCGCCGGGACAGGGACGGTGGGCTACGAGCAGTACTTC. As protein: CASSFAGTGTVGYEQYF.

This sequence joins TRBV19 and TRBJ1-5; possible D gene TRBD1, 5 bases. Trimming shortened V by 3 bases and J by 6 bases, and 15 bases separated the two germline ends. Per germline, CDR1 LNHDA and CDR2 SQIVND (reference sequence). The CDR3 loop spans 15 amino acids. CDR3 amino acids: CASSIQGDVGQPQHF. CDR3 DNA sequence: TGTGCCAGTAGTATTCAGGGCGACGTGGGTCAGCCCCAGCATTTT.

This clonotype has just a few counts. This chain joins TRBV5-1 and TRBJ2-7; 9 bases agree with TRBD1. CDR3 length: 14 amino acids. J gave up 5 bases and V 3 bases, and 6 bases lay outside the gene matches. CDR1 SGHRS and CDR2 YFSETQ come from the germline V gene. CDR3 sequence (DNA): TGCGCCAGCAGCTCACGGACAGGGGCCGACGAGCAGTACTTC. It is translated as CASSSRTGADEQYF.

Ten or more counts support this clonotype. The V call is TRBV5-1, the J call TRBJ1-3; 7 nucleotides line up with TRBD1. The germline V gene encodes CDR1 SGHRS and CDR2 YFSETQ. V trimming: 2 bases; J trimming: 0 bases; junction bases outside the gene matches: 2. The CDR3 is 15 residues long. CDR3: CASSLQGSSGNTIYF. The CDR3 DNA is TGCGCCAGCAGCTTACAGGGGAGCTCTGGAAACACCATATATTTT.

This clonotype was seen more than once but under ten times. The chain uses TRBV7-2 and TRBJ2-7; 8 nucleotides line up with TRBD1. The germline V gene has CDR1 SGHTA and CDR2 FQGNSA. The CDR3 consists of 14 residues. The V and J ends lost 5 bases and 0 bases, in that order; junction bases with no gene match: 3. The CDR3 reads CASSRDRFSYEQYF. DNA for the CDR3: TGTGCCAGCAGCCGGGACAGGTTCTCCTACGAGCAGTACTTC.

This clonotype was found a few times. The rearrangement links TRBV2 to TRBJ1-1; D is ambiguous. V was cut by 8 bases and J by 3 bases, with 7 bases left in between. Germline V gene sequence: CDR1 SNHLY, CDR2 FYNNEI. The CDR3 extends over 11 amino acids. The CDR3, as DNA: TGTGCCAGCGGGATGTACACTGAAGCTTTCTTT. This encodes CASGMYTEAFF.

This clonotype has just one count. The J gene is TRBJ2-7, the V gene TRBV3-1; 7 bases fit TRBD1. The CDR3 is 12 amino acids. With 4 bases clipped from V and 6 bases from J, the junction kept 3 bases outside the gene matches. Germline-derived CDR1 and CDR2 are LGHDT and YNNKEL (reference sequence). CDR3 sequence: CASSRRGLEQYF. The CDR3 coding sequence is TGTGCCAGCAGCCGTAGGGGGCTCGAGCAGTACTTC.

This clonotype was observed a few times. V and J are TRBV29-1 and TRBJ1-2, with D unresolved. CDR3 size: 12 residues. Between the trimmed V and J ends, which lost 4 bases and 0 bases, there was a span of 6 bases. Germline V gene lookup returns CDR1 SQVTM and CDR2 ANQGSEA. The CDR3 region is CSVVSANYGYTF. CDR3 in DNA: TGCAGCGTTGTCTCGGCTAACTATGGCTACACCTTC. Full variable domain (remainder filled in from reference TRBV29-1 and TRBJ1-2): SAVISQKPSRDICQRGTSLTIQCQVDSQVTMMFWYRQQPGQSLTLIATANQGSEATYESGFVIDKFPISRPNLTFSTLTVSNMSPEDSSIYLCSVVSANYGYTFGSGTRLTVV.

This clonotype came up a few times. The rearrangement links TRBV6-5 to TRBJ1-2; D possibly corresponds to TRBD1 (6 bases). Trimming stripped 6 bases from V and 8 bases from J, with 13 bases between. Germline CDR1 MNHEY, CDR2 SVGAGI. This CDR3 is built from 12 residues. CDR3 in DNA: TGTGCCAGCAGGTCTCGACAGGACGGCTACACCTTC. Amino acids: CASRSRQDGYTF.

The chain joins TRBV11-1 to TRBJ2-7; 13 bases agree with TRBD2. V was clipped by 6 bases and J by 0 bases; unmatched bases: 17. The CDR3 length is 20 residues. CDR1 SGHAT and CDR2 FQDESV come from the germline V gene (reference sequence). The CDR3 reads CASSFPGWTSGGPSSYEQYF. In nucleotides, the CDR3 is TGTGCCAGCAGTTTCCCCGGCTGGACTAGCGGGGGACCGAGCTCCTACGAGCAGTACTTC.

This clonotype was seen ten or more times. The rearrangement uses TRBV11-2 and TRBJ2-5; D not certain. V lost 8 bases, J lost 5 bases, and 6 bases lay in between. Germline CDR1 is SGHAT and CDR2 is FQNNGV. The CDR3 extends over 10 amino acids. This chain's CDR3 is CASARETQYF. The DNA for the CDR3 is TGTGCCAGCGCGCGGGAGACCCAGTACTTC.

This chain joins TRBV5-1 and TRBJ1-1; 7 bases map to TRBD1. Germline V lookup: CDR1 SGHRS, CDR2 YFSETQ. The CDR3 consists of 15 residues. Trimming cost V 2 bases and J 3 bases; bases outside gene matches: 7. This CDR3 is CASSFKGQGDTEAFF. CDR3 DNA: TGCGCCAGCAGCTTTAAGGGGCAGGGGGACACTGAAGCTTTCTTT.

The CDR3 here is CATSGRGGRETQYF. CDR3 nucleotides: TGTGCCACCAGCGGACGGGGCGGGAGAGAGACCCAGTACTTC. The chain carries TRBV15 and TRBJ2-5; 7 nucleotides line up with TRBD2. The CDR3 loop spans 14 amino acids. Losses at the gene ends were 5 bases for V and 4 bases for J; bases not matched to a gene: 7. Germline loops: CDR1 LNHNV, CDR2 YYDKDF (reference sequence).

V is TRBV7-2 and J is TRBJ2-2, with 7 bases lining up with TRBD2. Germline V gene sequence: CDR1 SGHTA, CDR2 FQGNSA. The CDR3 has 16 residues. The trim removed 1 base at V and 4 bases at J, leaving 6 bases unmatched. In nucleotides, the CDR3 is TGTGCCAGCAGCTTAGTAGCGGGTTTTGTCACCGGGGAGCTGTTTTTT. Amino acid sequence: CASSLVAGFVTGELFF.

There are a few counts of this clonotype. For the CDR3, the DNA is TGCAGTGCTAGAGCTTACACAGGGGAGAACACTGAAGCTTTCTTT. This gives the protein CSARAYTGENTEAFF. J is TRBJ1-1 and V is TRBV20-1, with TRBD1 matching 7 bases. Germline V lookup: CDR1 DFQATT, CDR2 SNEGSKA (reference sequence). The CDR3 consists of 15 residues. V lost 1 base, J lost 1 base, and 6 bases stayed unmatched.

The chain carries TRBV9 and TRBJ1-6; TRBD1 agrees at 9 bases. Germline values: CDR1 SGDLS, CDR2 YYNGEE. The CDR3 contains 16 residues. V shed 0 bases and J 10 bases; nucleotides not matched to a gene: 8. This CDR3 reads CASSVEGQGYGSPLHF. As DNA, the CDR3 is TGTGCCAGCAGCGTAGAGGGACAGGGTTACGGATCACCCCTCCACTTT.

The sample holds many counts of this clonotype. The rearrangement joins TRBV19 to TRBJ2-5; 13 bases agree with TRBD2. This CDR3 comprises 18 residues. The V and J ends lost 6 bases and 2 bases, in that order; junction bases with no gene match: 12. CDR1 LNHDA and CDR2 SQIVND come from the germline V gene (reference sequence). The chain's CDR3 is CASSRSGTSGNIQETQYF. CDR3 bases: TGTGCCAGTAGCCGTTCCGGGACTAGCGGGAATATTCAAGAGACCCAGTACTTC.

The chain is built from TRBV20-1 and TRBJ1-1; the D gene is possibly TRBD1 (5 bases). V lost 8 bases, J lost 8 bases, and 12 bases lay in between. Germline V CDR1 and CDR2: DFQATT, SNEGSKA (reference sequence). The CDR3 consists of 10 residues. The CDR3: CSSTAGEAFF. The CDR3 DNA reads as TGCAGTTCGACAGCGGGGGAAGCTTTCTTT.

The chain joins TRBV5-1 to TRBJ2-2, with D perhaps TRBD1 or TRBD2 (6 bases each). V gave up 4 bases and J gave up 1 base, with 11 bases separating them. In germline, CDR1 is SGHRS, CDR2 YFSETQ. The CDR3 runs to 15 residues. The CDR3 sequence is CASSGGGGNTGELFF. In DNA form, the CDR3 reads TGCGCCAGCAGCGGAGGAGGGGGGAACACCGGGGAGCTGTTTTTT.

This clonotype was picked up a small number of times. The chain recombines TRBV6-1 with TRBJ2-4, with 8 bases that match TRBD2. This CDR3 spans 13 amino acids. V shed 6 bases, J shed 4 bases, and the junction held 2 bases outside the gene matches. Germline CDR1 and CDR2: MNHNS and SASEGT. The CDR3 DNA sequence: TGTGCCAGCAGATCTAGCGGGAAAAACATTCAGTACTTC. The encoded protein is CASRSSGKNIQYF.

This chain uses TRBV20-1 with TRBJ1-6; unclear D gene. V was clipped by 4 bases and J by 6 bases, with 10 bases between them. This CDR3 comprises 13 residues. Germline V CDR1 and CDR2: DFQATT, SNEGSKA (reference sequence). CDR3 sequence (DNA): TGCAGTGCTACGGGCGCGTCTAATTCACCCCTCCACTTT. Residues: CSATGASNSPLHF.

This clonotype was found a few times. The chain carries TRBV5-1 and TRBJ1-2, with 10 bases identical to TRBD1. After removal of 4 bases from V and 4 bases from J, the junction contained 4 bases not matched to a gene. This CDR3 is 14 amino acids long. Germline V CDR1 and CDR2: SGHRS, YFSETQ. CDR3 bases: TGCGCCAGCAGCGGGGGACAGGGGTCCTATGGCTACACCTTC. The encoded protein is CASSGGQGSYGYTF.